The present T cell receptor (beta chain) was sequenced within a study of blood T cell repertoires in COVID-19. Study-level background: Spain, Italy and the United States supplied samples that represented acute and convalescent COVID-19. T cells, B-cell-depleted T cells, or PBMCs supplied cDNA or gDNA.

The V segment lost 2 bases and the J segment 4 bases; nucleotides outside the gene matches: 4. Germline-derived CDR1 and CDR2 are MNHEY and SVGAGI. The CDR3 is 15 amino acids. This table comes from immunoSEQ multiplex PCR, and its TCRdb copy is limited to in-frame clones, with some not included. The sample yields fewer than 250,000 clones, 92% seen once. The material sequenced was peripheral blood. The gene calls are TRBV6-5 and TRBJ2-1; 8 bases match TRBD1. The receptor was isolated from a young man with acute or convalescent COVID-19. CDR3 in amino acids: CASSYEDRGYNEQFF. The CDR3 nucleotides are TGTGCCAGCAGTTACGAAGACAGGGGTTACAATGAGCAGTTCTTC.